The clone carrying this TCR beta chain came up a few times. Its target is unknown. These data are taken from a study of T cells in localized non-small cell lung cancer. The length of the CDR3 is 13 residues. The trim removed 9 bases at V and 5 bases at J, leaving 7 bases unmatched. In germline, CDR1 is MNHEY, CDR2 SVGAGI. Study conclusions and caveats: For the top 100 tumor clones, a median about 50 also appeared in adjacent lung. Clonality of T cells reached its maximum in uninvolved adjacent lung, surpassing tumor. Analysis by sequencing included only one tumor region, so heterogeneity remains possible. Greater T cell density in blood accompanied longer overall survival.

Sequencing used immunoSEQ multiplex PCR; TCRdb keeps in-frame clones, though not all of them. This sample has tens of thousands of clones, with about 80% found just once. The source was peripheral blood, collected before any cancer treatment. The J gene is TRBJ1-1, the V gene TRBV6-5, with TRBD1 matching 9 bases. The sequence was obtained from a male donor at least 60 years old with stage III squamous cell lung carcinoma. In DNA form, the CDR3 reads TGTGCCAGTGCCGGGACAGGGTTAACTGAAGCTTTCTTT. Translating it yields CASAGTGLTEAFF.